This TCR beta chain was sequenced during a study of T cell clonality in common variable immunodeficiency (dated by TCRdb to 2015 to 2017). Overall study results and their limits: Patient heterogeneity within the CVID cohort put limits on correlating repertoire features with clinical complications. Fewer deletions and N-nucleotide insertions were reportedly observed in CVID TCRbeta sequences, and highly modified clones with 13 or more V deletions were reportedly absent from CVID TCRbeta sequences. It was noted by the authors that sequencing of the repertoires of T cell subpopulations would be needed to clarify the cause of the increased clonality in CVID. Fewer TCRbeta clones were shared among CVID subjects than among healthy controls (p < 0.0001). TCRbeta clonality was higher in CVID subjects than in healthy controls (t-test p = 0.018), and the increase was most characteristic of about a third of subjects. Despite equal DNA input, controls averaged roughly 80,000 unique sequences per sample versus around 30,000 in CVID samples.

Predominantly Caucasian heritage was noted among both the CVID patients and the healthy controls. Heparinized peripheral whole blood samples of about 4.5 to 8 ml were collected from each donor. TCRbeta CDR3 repertoires were sequenced from genomic DNA of adults with common variable immune deficiency (CVID) and healthy adult controls. There were about 22 healthy adult volunteers in the control group (roughly twelve female and about ten male), ranging in age from roughly 23 to 75 years, with a mean age of around 34. Diluted blood was density-centrifuged over Hypaque 1077 or Ficoll-Paque to isolate peripheral blood mononuclear cells. Genomic DNA was obtained from unsorted mononuclear cells through either Qiagen column purification or a centrifugation-based method. CVID samples and control samples contributed equivalent amounts of genomic DNA as sequencing input. For every sample, a 60 bp segment covering the rearranged TCRbeta CDR3 region was amplified and then sequenced. The immunoSEQ assay, a bias-corrected multiplex PCR with high-throughput sequencing, was employed for TCRbeta amplification. In the paper's pipeline: Each unique nucleotide sequence was treated as a clone and annotated with V, D and J genes, copy number and frequency. Sequences were labeled productive if in frame, and non-productive if out of frame or containing stop codons. Clonality was calculated from Shannon's entropy as previously described. The predicted amino acid sequences of productive clones were used to derive mean CDR3 Kyte-Doolittle hydropathy. Scaled V gene usage was hierarchically clustered using Manhattan distance and complete linkage with the R hclust function. Sharing of clones by CDR3 amino acid sequence was evaluated by resampling 12 repertoires per group over 100 rounds. The repertoires were screened for around 70 published EBV-specific TCRbeta sequences and approximately 230 published CMV-specific TCRbeta sequences. Analysis left out a couple of CVID samples that produced under 10,000 sequences, so a few dozen CVID repertoires remained. Imported from immuneACCESS, the table was reduced by TCRdb to in-frame sequences with V and J called. These copies leave out some clones; in studies compared against another copy, an unresolved V gene accounts for under half, and the cause of the remainder is not known. The V and J calls and the clone size are those of that table, but D and trimming were determined from the DNA. The table records 44,000 or so clones for this sample, and not one of them appears only once. The top ten clones comprise approximately 0.68% of the sample.

This clone was counted at least ten times. Which antigen it targets is not known. The origin of this receptor is a person aged 18-70 years in good health. Input material: peripheral blood mononuclear cells.

The CDR3 region reads CASSETGGTNSPLHF. The part of the CDR3 DNA that was read is TGTGCCAGCAGTGAGACAGGGGGCACTAATTCACCC. The chain is assembled from TRBV6-1 and TRBJ1-6, with 10 bases matching TRBD1. The read terminates 3 residues ahead of where the CDR3 ends, so the germline J gene completes it. Sequences MNHNS (CDR1) and SASEGT (CDR2) are obtained from the germline V gene. The CDR3 spans 15 residues, from the cysteine through the phenylalanine. Part of the CDR3 DNA is given, 36 bases translated from base 1. Unmatched junction bases come to 2, with V trimmed by 3 bases and J by 6 bases.